This T cell receptor (beta chain) was retrieved from a study of T cells in women clearing cervical HPV infection. As regards this clone: The CDR3 is cut off 3 residues early in the read; its end comes from the germline J gene.

Assay: immunoSEQ multiplex PCR; the TCRdb copy retains only in-frame clones and omits some. Its clone listing holds nearly 20,000 clones. Losses at the gene ends were 2 bases for V and 4 bases for J; bases not matched to a gene: 3. The CDR3 is 13 amino acids. Germline CDR1 SGHNT, CDR2 YYREEE (reference sequence). The chain uses TRBV5-4 and TRBJ2-7; 7 bases agree with TRBD2. The sequence was collected from a woman aged 18-70 years with a cervical HPV16 infection that either progressed to CIN3+ or cleared (not recorded which). Sequenced: blood buffy coat. Partial CDR3 DNA: TGTGCCAGCAGCTTCGGACTAGGGTACGAG. Encoded protein: CASSFGLGYE. The CDR3 in full is CASSFGLGYEQYF.